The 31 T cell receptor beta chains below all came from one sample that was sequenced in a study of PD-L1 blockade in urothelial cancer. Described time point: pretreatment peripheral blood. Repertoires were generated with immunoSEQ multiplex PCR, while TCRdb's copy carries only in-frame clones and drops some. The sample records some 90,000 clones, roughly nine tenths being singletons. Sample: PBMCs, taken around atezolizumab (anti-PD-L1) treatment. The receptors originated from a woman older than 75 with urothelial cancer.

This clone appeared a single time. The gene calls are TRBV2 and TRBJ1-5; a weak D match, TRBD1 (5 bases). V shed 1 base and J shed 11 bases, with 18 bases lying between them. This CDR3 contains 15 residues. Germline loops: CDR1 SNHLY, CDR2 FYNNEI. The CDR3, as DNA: TGTGCCAGCAGTGAAGGGACCAGCGGGGGTAGGTCCCAGCATTTT. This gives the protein CASSEGTSGGRSQHF. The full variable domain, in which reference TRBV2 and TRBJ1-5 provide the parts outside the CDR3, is EPEVTQTPSHQVTQMGQEVILRCVPISNHLYFYWYRQILGQKVEFLVSFYNNEISEKSEIFDDQFSVERPDGSNFTLKIRSTKLEDSAMYFCASSEGTSGGRSQHFGDGTRLSIL.

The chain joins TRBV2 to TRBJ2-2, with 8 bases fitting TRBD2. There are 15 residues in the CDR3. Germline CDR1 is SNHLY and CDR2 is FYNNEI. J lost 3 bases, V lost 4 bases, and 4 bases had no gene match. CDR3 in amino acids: CASSGLAQYTGELFF. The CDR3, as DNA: TGTGCCAGCAGTGGACTAGCGCAATACACCGGGGAGCTGTTTTTT.

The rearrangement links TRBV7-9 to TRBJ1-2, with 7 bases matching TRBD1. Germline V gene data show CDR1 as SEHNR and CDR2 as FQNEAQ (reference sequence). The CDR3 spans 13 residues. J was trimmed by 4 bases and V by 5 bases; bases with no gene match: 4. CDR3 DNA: TGTGCCAGCAGCGAGGACAGGTTCTATGGCTACACCTTC. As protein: CASSEDRFYGYTF. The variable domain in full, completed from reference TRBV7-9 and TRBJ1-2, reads DTGVSQNPRHKITKRGQNVTFRCDPISEHNRLYWYRQTLGQGPEFLTYFQNEAQLEKSRLLSDRFSAERPKGSFSTLEIQRTEQGDSAMYLCASSEDRFYGYTFGSGTRLTVV.

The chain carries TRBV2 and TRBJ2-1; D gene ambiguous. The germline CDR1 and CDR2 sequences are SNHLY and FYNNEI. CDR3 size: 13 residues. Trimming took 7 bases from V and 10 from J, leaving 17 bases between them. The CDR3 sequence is CASKLLSSLEQFF. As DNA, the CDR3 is TGTGCCAGCAAGTTGTTATCTAGTCTGGAGCAGTTCTTC. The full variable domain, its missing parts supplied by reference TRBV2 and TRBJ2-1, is EPEVTQTPSHQVTQMGQEVILRCVPISNHLYFYWYRQILGQKVEFLVSFYNNEISEKSEIFDDQFSVERPDGSNFTLKIRSTKLEDSAMYFCASKLLSSLEQFFGPGTRLTVL.

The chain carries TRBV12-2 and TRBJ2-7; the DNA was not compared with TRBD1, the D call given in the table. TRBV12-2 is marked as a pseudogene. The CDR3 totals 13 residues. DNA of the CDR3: TGTGCAAGTCGCTTATTGTCTGGCCACGAGCAGTACTTC. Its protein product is CASRLLSGHEQYF.

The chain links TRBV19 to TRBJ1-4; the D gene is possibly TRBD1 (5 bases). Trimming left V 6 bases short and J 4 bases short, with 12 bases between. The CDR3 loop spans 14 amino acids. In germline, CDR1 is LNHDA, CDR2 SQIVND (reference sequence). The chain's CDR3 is CASRTGTYNEKLFF. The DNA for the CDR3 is TGTGCCAGTAGGACCGGGACTTATAATGAAAAACTGTTTTTT. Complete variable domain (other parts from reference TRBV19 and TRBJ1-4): DGGITQSPKYLFRKEGQNVTLSCEQNLNHDAMYWYRQDPGQGLRLIYYSQIVNDFQKGDIAEGYSVSREKKESFPLTVTSAQKNPTAFYLCASRTGTYNEKLFFGSGTQLSVL.

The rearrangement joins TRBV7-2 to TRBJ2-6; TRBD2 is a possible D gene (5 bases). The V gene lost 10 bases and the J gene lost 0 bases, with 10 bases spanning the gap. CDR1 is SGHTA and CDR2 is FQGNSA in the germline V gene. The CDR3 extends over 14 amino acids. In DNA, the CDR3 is TGTGCCACCTCCGGGGACTCTGGGGCCAACGTCCTGACTTTC. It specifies CATSGDSGANVLTF.

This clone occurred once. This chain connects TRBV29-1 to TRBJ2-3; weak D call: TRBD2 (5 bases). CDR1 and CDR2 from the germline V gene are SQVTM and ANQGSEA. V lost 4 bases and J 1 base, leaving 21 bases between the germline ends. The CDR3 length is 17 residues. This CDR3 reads CSVVGPIKRQGTDTQYF. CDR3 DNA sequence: TGCAGCGTTGTGGGTCCCATTAAGCGGCAGGGCACAGATACGCAGTATTTT.

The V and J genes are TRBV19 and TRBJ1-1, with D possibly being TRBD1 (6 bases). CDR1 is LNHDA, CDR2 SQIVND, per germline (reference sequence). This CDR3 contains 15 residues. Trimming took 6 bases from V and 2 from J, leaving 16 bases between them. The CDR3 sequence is CASSDLGHSNTEAFF. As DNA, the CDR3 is TGTGCCAGTAGCGATCTGGGACATTCCAACACTGAAGCTTTCTTT. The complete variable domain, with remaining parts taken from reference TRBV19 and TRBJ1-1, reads DGGITQSPKYLFRKEGQNVTLSCEQNLNHDAMYWYRQDPGQGLRLIYYSQIVNDFQKGDIAEGYSVSREKKESFPLTVTSAQKNPTAFYLCASSDLGHSNTEAFFGQGTRLTVV.

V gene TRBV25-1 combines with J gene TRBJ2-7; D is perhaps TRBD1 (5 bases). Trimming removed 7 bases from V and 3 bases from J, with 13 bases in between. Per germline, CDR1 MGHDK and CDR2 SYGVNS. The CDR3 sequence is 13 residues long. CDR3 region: CASTSKGRYEQYF. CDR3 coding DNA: TGTGCCAGCACCTCCAAGGGGCGCTACGAGCAGTACTTC.

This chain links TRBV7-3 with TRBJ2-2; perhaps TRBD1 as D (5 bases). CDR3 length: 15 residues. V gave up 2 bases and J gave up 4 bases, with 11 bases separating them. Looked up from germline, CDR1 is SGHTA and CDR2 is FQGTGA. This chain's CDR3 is CASSLRQGGTGELFF. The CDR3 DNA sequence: TGTGCCAGCAGCTTACGGCAGGGCGGCACCGGGGAGCTGTTTTTT.

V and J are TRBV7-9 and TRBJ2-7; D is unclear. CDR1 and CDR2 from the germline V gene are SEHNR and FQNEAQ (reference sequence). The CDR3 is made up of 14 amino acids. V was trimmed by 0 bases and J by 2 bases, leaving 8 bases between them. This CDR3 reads CASSLAGTAYEQYF. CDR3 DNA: TGTGCCAGCAGCTTAGCGGGTACAGCCTACGAGCAGTACTTC.

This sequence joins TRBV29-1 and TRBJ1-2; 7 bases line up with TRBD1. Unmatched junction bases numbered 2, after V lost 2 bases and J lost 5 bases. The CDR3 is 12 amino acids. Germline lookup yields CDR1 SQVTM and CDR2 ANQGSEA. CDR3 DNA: TGCAGCGTTGAAACAGGGGATTATGGCTACACCTTC. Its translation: CSVETGDYGYTF.

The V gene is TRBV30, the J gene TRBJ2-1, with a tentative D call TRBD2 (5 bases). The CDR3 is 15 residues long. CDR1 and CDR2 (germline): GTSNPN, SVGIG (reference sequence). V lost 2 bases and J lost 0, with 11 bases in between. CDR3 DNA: TGTGCCTGGAGTATCGGAGCGGTCTCCTACAATGAGCAGTTCTTC. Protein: CAWSIGAVSYNEQFF.

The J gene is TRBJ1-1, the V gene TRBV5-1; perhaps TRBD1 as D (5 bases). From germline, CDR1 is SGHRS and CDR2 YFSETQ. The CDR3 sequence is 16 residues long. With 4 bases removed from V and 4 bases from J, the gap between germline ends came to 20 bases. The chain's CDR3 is CASSPFIDSRGTEAFF. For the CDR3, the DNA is TGCGCCAGCAGCCCCTTCATTGACAGTAGGGGCACTGAAGCTTTCTTT.

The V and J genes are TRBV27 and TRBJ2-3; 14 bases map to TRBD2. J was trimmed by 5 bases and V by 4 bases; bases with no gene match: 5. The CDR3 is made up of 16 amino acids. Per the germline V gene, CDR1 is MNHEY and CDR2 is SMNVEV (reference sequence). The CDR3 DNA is TGTGCCAGCAGTTCTTTGACTAGCGGGAGGGGAGATACGCAGTATTTT. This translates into CASSSLTSGRGDTQYF.

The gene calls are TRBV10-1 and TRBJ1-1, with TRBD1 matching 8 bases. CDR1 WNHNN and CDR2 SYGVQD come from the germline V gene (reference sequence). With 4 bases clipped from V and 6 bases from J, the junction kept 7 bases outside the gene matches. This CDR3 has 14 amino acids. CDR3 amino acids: CASSGTGNAAEAFF. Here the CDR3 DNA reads TGCGCCAGCAGTGGGACAGGGAACGCGGCTGAAGCTTTCTTT.

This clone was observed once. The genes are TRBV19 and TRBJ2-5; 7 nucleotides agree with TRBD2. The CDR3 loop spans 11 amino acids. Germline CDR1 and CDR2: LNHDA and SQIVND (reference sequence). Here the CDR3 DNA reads TGTGCGACTAGCCGCCAAGAGACCCAGTACTTC. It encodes CATSRQETQYF.

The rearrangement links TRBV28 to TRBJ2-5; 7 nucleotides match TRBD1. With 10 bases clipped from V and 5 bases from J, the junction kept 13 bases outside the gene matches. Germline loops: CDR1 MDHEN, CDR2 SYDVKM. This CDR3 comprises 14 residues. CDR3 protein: CATVLKGAGETQYF. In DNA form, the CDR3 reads TGTGCCACTGTCTTGAAGGGGGCTGGGGAGACCCAGTACTTC.

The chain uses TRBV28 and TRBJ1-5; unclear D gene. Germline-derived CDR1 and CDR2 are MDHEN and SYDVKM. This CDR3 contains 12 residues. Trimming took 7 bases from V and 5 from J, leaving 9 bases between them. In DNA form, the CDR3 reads TGTGCCAGCACTCCTCGGGATCAGCCCCAGCATTTT. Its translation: CASTPRDQPQHF.

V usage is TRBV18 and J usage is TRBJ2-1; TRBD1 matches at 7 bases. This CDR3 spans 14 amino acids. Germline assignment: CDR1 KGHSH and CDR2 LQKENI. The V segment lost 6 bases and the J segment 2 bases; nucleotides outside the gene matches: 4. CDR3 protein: CASSRGGTYNEQFF. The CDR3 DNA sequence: TGTGCCAGCTCTAGAGGGGGCACCTACAATGAGCAGTTCTTC.

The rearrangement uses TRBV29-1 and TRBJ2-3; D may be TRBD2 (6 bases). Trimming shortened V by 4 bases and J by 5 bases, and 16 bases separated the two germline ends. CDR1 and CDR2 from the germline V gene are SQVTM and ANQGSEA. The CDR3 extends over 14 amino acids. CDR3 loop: CSVVRRRDGDTQYF. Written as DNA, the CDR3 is TGCAGCGTTGTCAGGAGGAGGGATGGAGATACGCAGTATTTT.

The CDR3 DNA reads TGTGCCAGCAGCTTGAGGGTCGGGGGAGTAGGTTCGTACAATGAGCAGTTCTTC. Translation: CASSLRVGGVGSYNEQFF. This chain links TRBV5-4 with TRBJ2-1; D possibly corresponds to TRBD2 (6 bases). V was cut by 1 base and J by 4 bases, with 21 bases left in between. This CDR3 comprises 18 residues. CDR1 SGHNT and CDR2 YYREEE come from the germline V gene (reference sequence).

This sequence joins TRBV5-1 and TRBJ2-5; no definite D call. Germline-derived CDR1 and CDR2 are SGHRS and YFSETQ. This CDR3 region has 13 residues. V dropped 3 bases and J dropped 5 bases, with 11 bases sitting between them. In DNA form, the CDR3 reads TGCGCCAGCAGCTCAGGATCCGCGGAGACCCAGTACTTC. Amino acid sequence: CASSSGSAETQYF.

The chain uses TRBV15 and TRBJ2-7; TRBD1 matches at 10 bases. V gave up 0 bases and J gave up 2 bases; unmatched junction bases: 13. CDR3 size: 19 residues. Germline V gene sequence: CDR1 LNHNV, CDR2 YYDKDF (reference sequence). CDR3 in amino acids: CATSRETPGPGQGTYEQYF. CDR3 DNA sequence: TGTGCCACCAGCAGAGAGACACCCGGACCGGGACAGGGGACCTACGAGCAGTACTTC.

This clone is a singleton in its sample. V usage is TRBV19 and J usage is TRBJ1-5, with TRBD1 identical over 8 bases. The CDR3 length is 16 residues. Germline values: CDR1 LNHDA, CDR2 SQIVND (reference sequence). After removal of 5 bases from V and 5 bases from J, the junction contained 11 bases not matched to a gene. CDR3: CASSSPRGRGDQPQHF. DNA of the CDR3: TGTGCCAGTAGTTCCCCCAGGGGGCGAGGGGATCAGCCCCAGCATTTT.

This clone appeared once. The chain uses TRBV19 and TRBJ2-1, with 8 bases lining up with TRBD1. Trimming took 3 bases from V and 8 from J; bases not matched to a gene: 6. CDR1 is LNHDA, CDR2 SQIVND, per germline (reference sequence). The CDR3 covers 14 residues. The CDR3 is CASSIGTGWDEQFF. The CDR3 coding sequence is TGTGCCAGTAGTATTGGGACAGGTTGGGATGAGCAGTTCTTC.

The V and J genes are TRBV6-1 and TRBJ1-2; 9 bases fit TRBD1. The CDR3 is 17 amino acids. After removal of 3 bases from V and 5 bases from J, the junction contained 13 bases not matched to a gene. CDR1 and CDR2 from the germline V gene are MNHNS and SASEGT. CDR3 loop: CASSDGWDRAKVYGYTF. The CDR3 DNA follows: TGTGCCAGCAGTGATGGATGGGACAGGGCGAAGGTTTATGGCTACACCTTC.

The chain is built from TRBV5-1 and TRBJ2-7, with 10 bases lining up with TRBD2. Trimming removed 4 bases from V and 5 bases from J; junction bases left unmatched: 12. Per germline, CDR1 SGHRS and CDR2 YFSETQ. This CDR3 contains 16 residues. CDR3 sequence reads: CASSRGASGSFDEQYF. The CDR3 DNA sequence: TGCGCCAGCAGCCGGGGGGCTAGCGGGAGTTTCGACGAGCAGTACTTC.

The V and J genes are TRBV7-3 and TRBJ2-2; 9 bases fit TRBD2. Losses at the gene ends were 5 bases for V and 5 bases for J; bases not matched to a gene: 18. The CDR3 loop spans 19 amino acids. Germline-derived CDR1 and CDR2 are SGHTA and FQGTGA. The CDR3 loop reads CASSPLGAGGHRGTGELFF. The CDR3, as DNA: TGTGCCAGCAGCCCCCTTGGAGCGGGAGGCCACCGGGGAACCGGGGAGCTGTTTTTT.

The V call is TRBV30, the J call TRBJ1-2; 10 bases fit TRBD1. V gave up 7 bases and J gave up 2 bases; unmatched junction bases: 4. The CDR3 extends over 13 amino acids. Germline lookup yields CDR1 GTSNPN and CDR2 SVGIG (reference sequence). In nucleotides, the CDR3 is TGTGCCTTTCCGGGACAGGGGAACTATGGCTACACCTTC. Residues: CAFPGQGNYGYTF.